This T cell receptor (beta chain) emerged from a study of a mutant IDH1 vaccine in newly diagnosed glioma. The wider study: The initiation of vaccination occurred 4-6 weeks after radiotherapy alone, or with temozolomide cycles. Patients previously underwent radiotherapy, temozolomide, or both, and most underwent both.

Sequenced by immunoSEQ multiplex PCR; TCRdb stores in-frame clones only, minus some. The sample records 55,000 or so clones, approximately 80% being singletons. For this clone: Its target is not known.

General study points: Vaccine-induced immune responses were detected in about 93% of patients. Variations in leading peripheral T cell clonotypes appeared to have no connection with pseudoprogression.

As to time point: week 23, last vaccination. Vaccinated patients received 300 ug of mutant IDH1 20-mer peptide per dose, with topical imiquimod. The CDR3 loop spans 17 amino acids. Germline V gene lookup returns CDR1 LGHNT and CDR2 FRNRAP. The V gene lost 7 bases and the J gene lost 5 bases, with 26 bases spanning the gap. This sequence was found in a man aged 35-49 years with glioma. The V call is TRBV12-5, the J call TRBJ2-5; maybe TRBD2 (7 bases). Sequences were derived from PBMCs, sampled from a glioma patient whose treatment included an IDH1 peptide vaccine. The CDR3 here is CASALAGASGPGETQYF. CDR3 coding DNA: TGTGCTAGTGCCCTCGCAGGGGCTAGCGGTCCGGGGGAGACCCAGTACTTC.